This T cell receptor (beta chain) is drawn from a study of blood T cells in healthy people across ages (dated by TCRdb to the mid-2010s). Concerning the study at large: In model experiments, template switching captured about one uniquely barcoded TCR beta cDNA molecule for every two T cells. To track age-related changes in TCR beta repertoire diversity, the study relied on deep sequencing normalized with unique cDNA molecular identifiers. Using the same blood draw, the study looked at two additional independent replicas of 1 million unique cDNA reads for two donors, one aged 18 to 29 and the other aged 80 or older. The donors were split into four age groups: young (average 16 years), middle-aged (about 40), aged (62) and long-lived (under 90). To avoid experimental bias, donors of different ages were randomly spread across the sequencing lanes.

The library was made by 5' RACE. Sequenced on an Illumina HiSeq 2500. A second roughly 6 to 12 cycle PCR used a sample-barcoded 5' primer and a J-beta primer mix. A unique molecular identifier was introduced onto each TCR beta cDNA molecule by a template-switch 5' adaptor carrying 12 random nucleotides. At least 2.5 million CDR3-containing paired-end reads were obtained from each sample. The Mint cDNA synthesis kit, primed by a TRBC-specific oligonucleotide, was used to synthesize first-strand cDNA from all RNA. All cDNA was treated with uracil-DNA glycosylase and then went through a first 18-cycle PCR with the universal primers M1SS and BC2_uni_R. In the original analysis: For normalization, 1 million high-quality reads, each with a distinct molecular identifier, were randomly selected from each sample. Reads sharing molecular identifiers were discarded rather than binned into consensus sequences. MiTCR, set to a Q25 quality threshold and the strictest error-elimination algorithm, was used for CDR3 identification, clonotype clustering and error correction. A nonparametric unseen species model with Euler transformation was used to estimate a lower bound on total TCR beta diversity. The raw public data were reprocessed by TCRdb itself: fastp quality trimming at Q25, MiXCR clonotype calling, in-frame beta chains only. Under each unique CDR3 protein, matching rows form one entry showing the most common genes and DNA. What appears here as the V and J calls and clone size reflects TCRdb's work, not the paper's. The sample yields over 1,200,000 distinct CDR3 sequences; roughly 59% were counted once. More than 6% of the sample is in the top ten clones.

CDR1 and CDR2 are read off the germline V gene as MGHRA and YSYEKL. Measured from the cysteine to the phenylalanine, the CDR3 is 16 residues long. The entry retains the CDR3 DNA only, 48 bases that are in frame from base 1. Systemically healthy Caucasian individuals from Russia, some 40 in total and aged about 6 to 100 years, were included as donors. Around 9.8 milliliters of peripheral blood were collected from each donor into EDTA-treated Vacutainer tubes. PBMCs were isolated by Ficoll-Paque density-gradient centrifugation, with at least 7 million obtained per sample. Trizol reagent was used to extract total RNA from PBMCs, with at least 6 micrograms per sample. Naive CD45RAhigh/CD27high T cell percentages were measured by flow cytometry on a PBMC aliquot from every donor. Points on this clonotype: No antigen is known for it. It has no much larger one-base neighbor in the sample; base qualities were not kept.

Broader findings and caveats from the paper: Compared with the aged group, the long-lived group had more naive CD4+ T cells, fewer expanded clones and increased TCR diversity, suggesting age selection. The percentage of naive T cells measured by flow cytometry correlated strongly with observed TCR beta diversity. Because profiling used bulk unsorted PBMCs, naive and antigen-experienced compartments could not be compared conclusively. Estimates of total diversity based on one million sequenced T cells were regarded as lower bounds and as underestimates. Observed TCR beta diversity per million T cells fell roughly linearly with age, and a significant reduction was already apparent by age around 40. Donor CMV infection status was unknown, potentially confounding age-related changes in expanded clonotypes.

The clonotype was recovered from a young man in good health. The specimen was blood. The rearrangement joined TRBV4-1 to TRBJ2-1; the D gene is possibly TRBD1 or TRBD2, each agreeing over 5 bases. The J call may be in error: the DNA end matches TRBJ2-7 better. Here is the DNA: TGCGCCAGCAGCTCGTGGGGGTCAGGATCTGTGAACGAGCAGTACTTC. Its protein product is CASSSWGSGSVNEQYF.